These 20 T cell receptor beta chains were sequenced from one sample in a study of long-term antiretroviral therapy in people with HIV (dated by TCRdb to between 2021 and 2023). Sequencing of the TRB variable region was done with the immunoSEQ hsTCRB v3.0 assay at survey level resolution. The immuneACCESS repertoire file appears here via TCRdb, limited to in-frame rearrangements. These files lack a portion of the clones; in checked studies, under half of the deficit traces to unresolved V genes, and the cause of the others is not known. Within this sample are fewer than 15,000 clones, with roughly 80% of them counted one time only. The ten largest clones add up to approximately 14% of the sample. Sequencing used unsorted PBMCs, obtained 1.3 years after starting antiretroviral therapy. Receptors were obtained from a woman between 18 and 30 years old with HIV.

The genes are TRBV5-1 and TRBJ2-7; D is uncertain. The CDR3 covers 16 residues. Between the trimmed V and J ends, which lost 0 bases and 3 bases, there was a span of 16 bases. Germline loops: CDR1 SGHRS, CDR2 YFSETQ. CDR3 DNA sequence: TGCGCCAGCAGCTTGGGGTTGAGGTCGGCTAACTACGAGCAGTACTTC. Residues: CASSLGLRSANYEQYF.

The chain carries TRBV5-1 and TRBJ1-6, with TRBD1 identical over 11 bases. The CDR3 contains 15 residues. Germline lookup yields CDR1 SGHRS and CDR2 YFSETQ. V dropped 3 bases and J dropped 10; count of bases not matched to a gene: 6. This chain's CDR3 is CASSSRTGGASPLHF. As DNA, the CDR3 is TGCGCCAGCAGCTCCCGGACAGGGGGCGCGTCACCCCTCCACTTT.

J is TRBJ1-2 and V is TRBV18; tentatively, D is TRBD1 (5 bases). The CDR3 has 14 residues. The V end lost 0 bases, the J end lost 3 bases, and 8 bases lay between the germline ends. Germline CDR1 KGHSH, CDR2 LQKENI. Written as DNA, the CDR3 is TGTGCCAGCTCACCACCGGGGGGGTACTATGGCTACACCTTC. This sequence encodes CASSPPGGYYGYTF.

The DNA for the CDR3 is TGTGCCAGCAGTGAATGGCCTAACAATGAGCAGTTCTTC. As protein: CASSEWPNNEQFF. The chain uses TRBV6-1 and TRBJ2-1; D remains unclear. Germline CDR1 is MNHNS and CDR2 is SASEGT. This CDR3 spans 13 amino acids. V was shortened by 2 bases and J by 5 bases, with 7 bases between the two germline ends.

The chain is built from TRBV6-6 and TRBJ1-1, with D maybe TRBD1 (6 bases). V lost 7 bases and J lost 1, with 19 bases in between. The germline V gene encodes CDR1 MNHNY and CDR2 SVGAGI (reference sequence). This CDR3 has 16 residues. CDR3 DNA: TGTGCCAGCAACCCGGGGGCCACAACACAGAACACTGAAGCTTTCTTT. Translating it yields CASNPGATTQNTEAFF.

This chain uses TRBV5-8 with TRBJ1-1; 10 bases match TRBD1. There are 15 residues in the CDR3. Trimming took 6 bases from V and 8 from J; bases not matched to a gene: 13. The germline V gene encodes CDR1 SGHTS and CDR2 YDEGEE. The CDR3 sequence: CASNPVGQGGLEAFF. CDR3 nucleotide sequence: TGTGCCAGCAACCCCGTCGGACAGGGGGGTTTGGAAGCTTTCTTT.

The chain combines TRBV7-9 with TRBJ1-3; the D gene is possibly TRBD1 (6 bases). CDR1 SEHNR and CDR2 FQNEAQ come from the germline V gene (reference sequence). CDR3 length: 14 residues. The ends were cut back, 5 bases at V and 3 bases at J, with 11 bases in the middle. This chain's CDR3 is CASSKTGFGNTIYF. The DNA for the CDR3 is TGTGCCAGCAGCAAGACAGGTTTTGGAAACACCATATATTTT.

The sample holds one count of this clone. The J gene is TRBJ2-4, the V gene TRBV7-4; D assignment may be TRBD1 or TRBD2 (5 bases each). Trimming shortened V by 5 bases and J by 8 bases, and 16 bases separated the two germline ends. The length of the CDR3 is 14 residues. Germline V lookup: CDR1 SGHVT, CDR2 SQSDAQ. The CDR3 coding sequence is TGTGCCAGCAGCAGGGACGAGTGCGCTGACATTCAGTACTTC. Protein sequence: CASSRDECADIQYF.

CDR3 DNA sequence: TGTGCCAGCTCACCCACAACCCCTCGGGCTGAGCAGTTCTTC. Its translation is CASSPTTPRAEQFF. The V call is TRBV18, the J call TRBJ2-1; no clear D gene. The V end lost 3 bases, the J end lost 9 bases, and 15 bases lay between the germline ends. The CDR3 runs to 14 residues. CDR1 is KGHSH, CDR2 LQKENI, per germline.

V and J are TRBV10-2 and TRBJ2-7; the match to TRBD2 covers 10 bases. J lost 1 base, V lost 8 bases, and 5 bases had no gene match. Germline V gene lookup returns CDR1 WSHSY and CDR2 SAAADI. The CDR3 is made up of 14 amino acids. The CDR3 DNA reads TGCGCCAGCTCCTGGACTAGCGGTTCCTACGAGCAGTACTTC. Amino acids: CASSWTSGSYEQYF.

J is TRBJ2-7 and V is TRBV29-1; possible D gene TRBD1, 5 bases. Between the trimmed V and J ends, which lost 4 bases and 4 bases, there was a span of 20 bases. The germline gives CDR1 SQVTM, CDR2 ANQGSEA. The CDR3 is 15 residues long. The CDR3 DNA sequence: TGCAGCGTTGGATTCGCCGGCAGGGTCAGGTACGAGCAGTACTTC. Translating it yields CSVGFAGRVRYEQYF.

This chain uses TRBV19 with TRBJ2-7, with TRBD1 matching over 7 bases. Germline values: CDR1 LNHDA, CDR2 SQIVND (reference sequence). The trim removed 5 bases at V and 2 bases at J, leaving 9 bases unmatched. The CDR3 runs 15 residues. The DNA for the CDR3 is TGTGCCAGTAGTCCCTCCGGGACAGTTACCTACGAGCAGTACTTC. Its protein is CASSPSGTVTYEQYF.

The chain carries TRBV7-3 and TRBJ2-1; D might be TRBD1 (6 bases). The V gene's germline CDR1 is SGHTA and CDR2 FQGTGA. This CDR3 spans 15 amino acids. V gave up 5 bases and J gave up 0 bases, with 11 bases separating them. CDR3 protein: CASSPGHSSYNEQFF. The CDR3 nucleotides read TGTGCCAGCAGCCCGGGACACAGCTCCTACAATGAGCAGTTCTTC.

The chain employs TRBV28 and TRBJ1-1, with 9 bases identical to TRBD1. Per the germline V gene, CDR1 is MDHEN and CDR2 is SYDVKM. V lost 7 bases, J lost 4 bases, and 16 bases stayed unmatched. The CDR3 totals 17 residues. This CDR3 is CASTQYVDTGGGTEAFF. The CDR3 DNA follows: TGTGCCAGCACCCAGTACGTCGACACAGGGGGCGGCACTGAAGCTTTCTTT.

The V gene is TRBV28, the J gene TRBJ2-3; TRBD2 aligns across 15 bases. V lost 5 bases to trimming and J lost 4 bases; unmatched junction nucleotides: 16. The CDR3 loop spans 20 amino acids. CDR1 is MDHEN and CDR2 is SYDVKM in the germline V gene. CDR3 DNA: TGTGCCAGCAGTATCCCTCCGGGACTAGCGGGAGGACTCCACTCAGATACGCAGTATTTT. Amino acid sequence: CASSIPPGLAGGLHSDTQYF. The full variable domain, completed using reference TRBV28 and TRBJ2-3, is DVKVTQSSRYLVKRTGEKVFLECVQDMDHENMFWYRQDPGLGLRLIYFSYDVKMKEKGDIPEGYSVSREKKERFSLILESASTNQTSMYLCASSIPPGLAGGLHSDTQYFGPGTRLTVL.

The chain joins TRBV7-9 to TRBJ2-5, with 8 bases lining up with TRBD2. V gave up 5 bases and J gave up 4 bases; unmatched junction bases: 0. There are 12 residues in the CDR3. Germline CDR1 reads SEHNR; CDR2 reads FQNEAQ (reference sequence). The chain's CDR3 is CASSAGGETQYF. The CDR3 region has the DNA TGTGCCAGCAGCGCGGGGGGAGAGACCCAGTACTTC.

J is TRBJ1-1 and V is TRBV6-6; D is unclear. The germline V and J ends were trimmed by 4 bases and 11 bases, with 5 bases remaining between them. Germline CDR1 MNHNY, CDR2 SVGAGI (reference sequence). The length of the CDR3 is 9 residues. This chain's CDR3 is CASSSEAFF. The CDR3 DNA sequence: TGTGCCAGCAGTTCAGAGGCTTTCTTT.

In this sample, this clone turned up a few times. The chain has TRBV9 and TRBJ1-5; 7 bases align to TRBD1. V trimming: 0 bases; J trimming: 5 bases; junction bases outside the gene matches: 2. Germline CDR1 and CDR2: SGDLS and YYNGEE. This CDR3 comprises 14 residues. The CDR3: CASSVETGDQPQHF. For the CDR3, the DNA is TGTGCCAGCAGCGTAGAAACAGGGGATCAGCCCCAGCATTTT.

The chain has TRBV6-5 and TRBJ2-2, with D unresolved. V lost 6 bases to trimming and J lost 9 bases, with 14 bases between them. Germline CDR1 MNHEY, CDR2 SVGAGI. There are 13 residues in the CDR3. CDR3 in DNA: TGTGCCAGCAGCGACAAGGCATCCCGGGAGCTGTTTTTT. This sequence encodes CASSDKASRELFF.

The chain is built from TRBV5-5 and TRBJ2-7; 7 nucleotides match TRBD1. Unmatched junction bases numbered 10, after V lost 5 bases and J lost 2 bases. CDR1 and CDR2 from the germline V gene are SGHKS and YYEKEE (reference sequence). This CDR3 region has 15 residues. The DNA of the CDR3 is TGTGCCAGCAGACCCCCGGGACAGTCCCCCTACGAGCAGTACTTC. This sequence encodes CASRPPGQSPYEQYF.